This T cell receptor beta chain came from a study of cytomegalovirus exposure and HLA in healthy donors. General study points: Roughly uniform sequencing depth across donors was assumed, possibly incorrectly. The authors reported that TCR beta sequences could predict HLA-A and HLA-B alleles. These predictions were accurate for most subjects in the first cohort. Cytomegalovirus association was listed for roughly 160 TCR beta chains.

Primers: 60 Vbeta forward and 13 Jbeta reverse. The protocol was immunoSEQ multiplex PCR, while the TCRdb copy is restricted to in-frame clones and leaves out a portion. The table records some 96,000 clones, approximately 76% of them present only once. Note on this clone: Its antigen is not identified.

This CDR3 is 9 amino acids long. CDR1 is MNHEY and CDR2 is SMNVEV in the germline V gene (reference sequence). V lost 8 bases, J lost 3 bases, and 2 bases lay in between. V is TRBV27 and J is TRBJ2-7; D is unresolved. The clonotype originates from a man aged 35-49 years in good health and CMV-seronegative. The material sequenced was PBMCs. CDR3 region: CASRYEQYF. The CDR3, as DNA: TGTGCCAGCCGCTACGAGCAGTACTTC.